This TCR beta chain was sequenced in a study of cytomegalovirus exposure and HLA in healthy donors (dated by TCRdb to 2015 to 2018). General notes on the study: According to an earlier analysis of a few hundred of the donors, some 180 million T cells yielded over 100 million unique TCR beta sequences and less than 300 Gb of sequence data. An early release covering about 600 HLA-typed donors comprised approximately 290 gigabases of sequencing data and around 80 million unique TCR sequences. Of the approximately 370 genotyped donors, 81% were placed in the genetic ancestry cluster associated with self-reported Caucasian donors. The study aimed to test whether cataloging public T cell receptors could reveal signatures of past pathogen exposure. The study profiled the T cell repertoires of hundreds of subjects by immunosequencing and related them to cytomegalovirus serostatus. Besides the first cohort of hundreds of subjects, a separate validation cohort made up of some 110 different subjects was used. To predict cytomegalovirus infection status, the study combined high-throughput TCR immunosequencing, statistical association of individual TCRs with disease status, and machine learning. To study patterns of TCR occurrence, a later analysis re-analyzed previously published TCR beta repertoires from just over 650 donors and added high-resolution HLA genotyping. Rather than drawing on any new phenotypic data, the later analysis identified candidate immune exposures from TCR beta sequences and the way those sequences occurred across donors. An earlier analysis of around 580 of the donors used high-throughput TCR beta sequencing to judge whether each TCR beta V gene segment behaved as functional or pseudogenic. Donor age, sex, ethnicity and CMV serostatus were collected together with the repertoire data. Genome-wide SNP genotypes for about three fifths of the roughly 670 donors were used in a later genetic analysis, which treated that subset as a discovery cohort. All discovery cohort repertoires had been generated using a single sequencing platform. HLA typing covered class I and class II loci at four-digit resolution. The number of donors typed differed by locus, with about 629-630 for A, B, C, DRB1 and DQB1, approximately 500 for DQA1, 600 to 610 for DPA1, and approximately 470 for DPB1. Because of strong linkage in the cohort, roughly five DR-DQ haplotypes were treated as single units for association and clustering. Across around 400 genotyped donors of the cohort, an average of roughly 230,000 unique TCR beta nucleotide sequences per donor were sequenced, and roughly 18% of those sequences were non-productive. Results the study describes overall, beyond this receptor: Broadly in line with IMGT annotations, most TCR beta V segments showed up in productive rearrangements about 90% or about 30% of the time in an earlier analysis of around 550 of the donors. A later analysis associated 16,951 TCR beta sequences with specific HLA alleles at a false discovery rate of 0.05. In a later analysis, TCR association rates were found to vary across HLA loci, with the most associated TCRs seen for DRB1 alleles and the fewest for HLA-C alleles. Because counts were too low, seventeen rarely observed V segments, including chromosome 9 orphons, were left out of the earlier analysis of some 600 of the donors. A group of highly shared sequence variants was considered likely to be a technical artifact of the sequencing pipeline. The study listed 150 to 200 TCR beta chains as associated with cytomegalovirus. The cohort was sequenced for TCR beta chains only, and without alpha or paired-chain data the features that could be detected were limited. A further reported finding was that TCR beta sequences accurately predicted the HLA-A and HLA-B alleles for most subjects in the first cohort. The authors suggested that the approach could potentially be extended to other disease states and immunological phenotypes. According to a later analysis, most CMV-associated TCR beta chains appeared to be HLA-restricted, and the HLA associations seemed to be driven largely by CMV exposure. Linkage disequilibrium might explain the correlated functional status among segregating V segments, but an unknown experimental factor could not be excluded. In a later analysis, several top co-occurrence clusters were reported to appear linked to parvovirus B19, influenza, CMV and Epstein-Barr virus. A later analysis found that HLA-associated TCR beta chains were more clonally expanded and had lower generation probabilities than equally common non-associated chains. When HLA alleles, especially DR and DQ, strongly co-occurred, attributing TCR associations to individual alleles was difficult. Roughly uniform sequencing depth across donors was assumed in presence/absence analyses, although this assumption may not hold. In vitro tests confirmed that a few of the cytomegalovirus-associated TCR beta chains recognize cytomegalovirus antigens. HLA typing was unavailable for some donors at each locus, so association tests used only the typed subset. An association between a missense DCLRE1C variant and V-gene and J-gene trimming of TCR beta chains was found in a later genetic analysis and replicated in an independent cohort. Because the 87-base-pair reads could not distinguish some IMGT-functional V segments, including TRBV6-2 and TRBV6-3, those segments were excluded. Most TCR sequences were observed very rarely across donors, whereas some public TCRs were present in many individuals. The only immune exposure information available for the cohort was CMV serostatus. The classifier was reported to diagnose cytomegalovirus status with high specificity and sensitivity in both the original cohort and the validation cohort. In a later genetic analysis, fewer N-insertions in productive TCRs were reported among donors in an Asian-associated ancestry cluster than the roughly 640-donor mean.

Receptor amplification or capture employed the immunoSEQ multiplex PCR assay. For the multiplex PCR, a mixture combining 60 forward primers for TCR Vbeta segments and 13 reverse primers for TCR Jbeta segments was used. The CDR3 region of rearranged TCR beta genes was amplified from genomic DNA by a multiplex PCR assay. The amplified TCR beta libraries were sequenced on the Illumina HiSeq System as 87-base-pair reads. The authors' pipeline ran thus. A later analysis counted tens of millions of unique TCR beta chains across the 640 or so repertoires, and 9 million to 14 million of these chains were shared by at least two donors. A nearest-neighbor algorithm error-corrected the raw reads and collapsed the reads into unique sequences, merging closely related sequences to remove PCR and sequencing errors. Alignment of CDR3 sequences to IMGT reference sequences was used to assign V, D and J gene segments. Each retained sequence needed at least a six-nucleotide match to both a V gene segment and a J gene segment. Rearrangements were classified as productive when the CDR3 lacked stop codons and remained in frame with V and J, and all other rearrangements were classified as non-productive. Following IMGT convention, CDR3 was defined as the stretch from the second conserved V-encoded cysteine to the conserved J-encoded phenylalanine. In an earlier analysis of more than 550 of the donors, sequences lacking an unambiguous match to a single V gene segment were excluded. In an earlier analysis of some 590 of the donors, a V segment was called functional when productive rearrangements were above 56.7%, and segregating when the standard deviation between donors exceeded 5%. A statistical classification framework was built to diagnose cytomegalovirus status from the catalog of TCR beta chain sequences. A later analysis assigned V and J genes by comparing TCR nucleotide sequences with IMGT/GENE-DB human TR gene sequences. A later analysis assigned CDR3 sequences and most-parsimonious VDJ recombination scenarios with the TCRdist pipeline. In a later analysis, each TCR beta chain was defined by its CDR3 amino acid sequence together with its V-gene family, and reads without a unique V-gene family were excluded. To address suspected cross-contamination and a sequencing artifact, a later analysis removed some 620 highly shared, low-generation-probability nucleotide sequences. In a later analysis, a clonal expansion index was calculated for each public chain from normalized within-repertoire ranks of inferred template counts. In a later analysis, generation probabilities were computed with a VDJ recombination model fitted to out-of-frame rearrangements, and the resulting probabilities were checked against IGoR. In a later analysis, TCR-TCR, TCR-HLA and TCR-CMV co-occurrence was scored with hypergeometric tests, and a repertoire-size bias correction was applied to TCR pairs. To estimate false discovery rates, a later analysis permuted the HLA or CMV assignments 20 times. In a later analysis, co-occurring TCRs were grouped using DBSCAN, with TCRdist sequence similarity added in when clustering inside HLA-allele-positive subsets. Co-occurrence clustering excluded repertoires with fewer than 30,000 or more than 120,000 public chains, plus five with anomalous nucleotide sharing. In its TCRdb copy, this immuneACCESS table keeps in-frame sequences only and misses some clones. Where compared with another copy, unresolved V genes explain less than half of these, and the others have no known cause. That table furnishes V, J and clone size, whereas the DNA furnished D and trimming. Counted in this sample were 100,000 or so clones; around three quarters of them appeared once. Of the sample, around 4% falls within the top ten clones.

With regard to this clone: Its antigen remains undetermined. No base qualities exist here, and no much larger clone lies one base off it.

In total, more than 500 healthy bone marrow donors made up the cohort. At the time of sampling, all cohort members were nominally healthy, though unrecorded immune exposures were likely present. The donor tested CMV seropositive, placing the donor among the 290 or so seropositive members of the cohort. A peripheral blood sample was provided by each donor, and peripheral blood mononuclear cells were used for TCR beta sequencing. Genomic DNA was extracted from the blood cell samples with the Qiagen DNeasy Blood Extraction Kit. V loses 0 bases, J loses 4 bases, and the germline ends lie 16 bases apart. Reading from cysteine to phenylalanine, the CDR3 counts 15 amino acids. Just CDR3 DNA is preserved here, 45 bases in frame from base 1. CDR1 and CDR2 are drawn from the germline V gene (reference sequence): GTSNPN, SVGIG.

This receptor was obtained from a female donor in good health and CMV-seropositive. Rearrangement joined TRBV30 to TRBJ2-7; TRBD1 is a weak D gene call, 5 bases matching. The sequenced sample consisted of PBMCs. The sequenced DNA: TGTGCCTGGAGTGTAATGTGGGGCCCCCAATACGAGCAGTACTTC. Translated, this gives CAWSVMWGPQYEQYF.